A selection of T cell receptor beta chains follows, all from one sample in a study of T cells in tuberculosis. Clones were read by immunoSEQ multiplex PCR, and TCRdb kept only the in-frame ones, dropping some. Of about 37,000 clones in the sample, 90% to 95% were seen once. Sample: PBMCs. These receptors all come from a donor aged 10-29 years with latent tuberculosis or without tuberculosis infection. Some clones in this sample may be carry-over from other donors' samples. The CDR3 runs from the conserved cysteine through the conserved F or W. A D gene is named only where the DNA matches it firmly. A row's size may be missing; if present it is once, few, many or a size class.

>-|TRBV2|-|TRBJ1-4
CASSPLRATNEKLFF
TGTGCCAGCAGTCCCCTCAGGGCAACTAATGAAAAACTGTTTTTT
>-|TRBV10-3|TRBD2|TRBJ2-3
CAISSLSGGSDTQYF
TGTGCCATCAGCAGCCTCAGCGGGGGGTCAGATACGCAGTATTTT
>-|TRBV18|TRBD1|TRBJ1-1
CASSPNRGFSGTEAFF
TGTGCCAGCTCACCAAACAGGGGCTTCTCGGGTACTGAAGCTTTCTTT
>-|TRBV10-3|-|TRBJ2-5
CAISATGNSLQETQYF
TGTGCCATCAGCGCTACAGGGAACTCCTTACAAGAGACCCAGTACTTC
>-|TRBV10-3|-|TRBJ1-6
CAIRQAGFNSPLHF
TGTGCCATCAGGCAGGCGGGGTTCAATTCACCCCTCCACTTT
>once|TRBV9|-|TRBJ2-2
CASSVRQTLDTGELFF
TGTGCCAGCAGCGTCAGACAGACGCTCGACACCGGGGAGCTGTTTTTT
>-|TRBV27|-|TRBJ1-4
CASRARTAATNEKLFF
TGTGCCAGCAGGGCCAGGACAGCTGCAACTAATGAAAAACTGTTTTTT
>-|TRBV5-1|-|TRBJ1-4
CASSDSITNEKLFF
TGCGCCAGCAGCGACTCGATAACTAATGAAAAACTGTTTTTT
>-|TRBV10-3|TRBD2|TRBJ2-2
CARGLAGGGPPRGTGELFF
TGTGCCAGGGGACTAGCGGGGGGGGGACCCCCGCGGGGCACCGGGGAGCTGTTTTTT
>-|TRBV12-5|-|TRBJ2-4
CASGLVLWGGSSAKNIQYF
TGTGCTAGTGGTTTGGTTCTTTGGGGAGGTAGCTCGGCGAAAAACATTCAGTACTTC
>-|TRBV5-4|TRBD2|TRBJ2-1
CASRVASGGHEQFF
TGTGCCAGTAGGGTTGCTAGCGGGGGGCATGAGCAGTTCTTC
>once|TRBV6-1|-|TRBJ1-1
CASKGMQLNTEAFF
TGTGCCAGCAAGGGGATGCAGCTGAACACTGAAGCTTTCTTT
>-|TRBV30|-|TRBJ1-1
CASYFDGVYTEAFF
TGTGCCAGCTACTTTGATGGAGTTTACACTGAAGCTTTCTTT
>-|TRBV14|-|TRBJ1-5
CASSQSGNQPQHF
TGTGCCAGCAGCCAATCAGGCAATCAGCCCCAGCATTTT
>-|TRBV2|-|TRBJ1-4
CASSELETTNEKLFF
TGTGCCAGCAGTGAGTTGGAGACAACTAATGAAAAACTGTTTTTT
>once|TRBV9|-|TRBJ2-3
CASSRLSSTDTQYF
TGTGCCAGCTCCCGGTTGAGCTCCACAGATACGCAGTATTTT
>-|TRBV2|-|TRBJ1-2
CASSEGQNYGYTF
TGTGCCAGCAGTGAAGGACAGAACTATGGCTACACCTTC
>-|TRBV27|TRBD1|TRBJ2-1
CASSLLRQGGANEQFF
TGTGCCAGCAGTTTATTGCGACAGGGTGGGGCGAATGAGCAGTTCTTC
>once|TRBV10-2|-|TRBJ2-7
CASSDTYYEQYF
TGCGCCAGCAGTGACACATACTACGAGCAGTACTTC
>-|TRBV5-1|TRBD2|TRBJ2-1
CASSLGTSGANEQFF
TGCGCCAGCAGCTTGGGGACTAGCGGGGCCAATGAGCAGTTCTTC
>-|TRBV4-3|-|TRBJ1-1
CASSQRTQENTEAFF
TGCGCCAGCAGCCAACGCACGCAGGAGAACACTGAAGCTTTCTTT
>-|TRBV7-9|TRBD1|TRBJ2-3
CASSPYRGFSDTQYF
TGTGCCAGCAGCCCGTACAGGGGGTTTTCAGATACGCAGTATTTT
>-|TRBV25-1|-|TRBJ2-2
CASSEYTLGGTGELFF
TGTGCCAGCAGTGAATATACGCTGGGCGGGACCGGGGAGCTGTTTTTT
>-|TRBV19|TRBD1|TRBJ2-1
CASSIDVAGTGDLKSYNEQFF
TGTGCCAGTAGTATAGATGTAGCCGGGACAGGAGATTTAAAATCCTACAATGAGCAGTTCTTC
>once|TRBV19|TRBD1|TRBJ1-6
CASSSGTGYFSPLHF
TGTGCCAGTAGTTCCGGGACAGGGTATTTTTCACCCCTCCACTTT
>-|TRBV25-1|TRBD2|TRBJ2-1
CASSAPGTSGYNEQFF
TGTGCCAGCAGTGCGCCCGGGACTAGCGGTTACAATGAGCAGTTCTTC
>-|TRBV5-4|TRBD1|TRBJ2-1
CASTNNRDRSYNEQFF
TGTGCCAGTACCAATAACCGGGACAGGAGTTACAATGAGCAGTTCTTC
>once|TRBV5-4|-|TRBJ2-2
CASSSERELFF
TGTGCCAGTAGCTCCGAGCGGGAGCTGTTTTTT
>few|TRBV18|TRBD1|TRBJ1-1
CASSPSGQSTEAFF
TGTGCCAGCTCACCGTCGGGACAGTCCACTGAAGCTTTCTTT
>-|TRBV10-2|-|TRBJ1-6
CASSEPLTGLINSPLHF
TGCGCCAGCAGTGAGCCCTTGACAGGATTAATTAATTCACCCCTCCACTTT
>-|TRBV27|-|TRBJ1-2
CASSLLAGESGYTF
TGTGCCAGCAGTTTATTAGCGGGGGAGTCCGGCTACACCTTC
>-|TRBV6-5|TRBD1|TRBJ1-2
CASRSTGTGPYGYTF
TGTGCCAGCAGGTCTACCGGGACAGGACCCTATGGCTACACCTTC
>-|TRBV4-1|-|TRBJ1-1
CASSQLNTEAFF
TGCGCCAGCAGTCAGTTAAACACTGAAGCTTTCTTT
>-|TRBV2|-|TRBJ2-1
CASSELGGRANEQFF
TGTGCCAGCAGTGAATTGGGGGGGCGGGCAAATGAGCAGTTCTTC
>-|TRBV29-1|-|TRBJ1-5
CSVGGQGGQPQHF
TGCAGCGTTGGGGGGCAGGGCGGTCAGCCCCAGCATTTT
>-|TRBV5-1|TRBD1|TRBJ2-1
CASSLQGAMSSYNEQFF
TGCGCCAGCAGCTTGCAGGGGGCTATGAGCTCCTACAATGAGCAGTTCTTC
>-|TRBV5-4|-|TRBJ2-7
CASSLEPGVNYEQYF
TGTGCCAGCAGCTTGGAGCCAGGTGTAAACTACGAGCAGTACTTC
>-|TRBV27|TRBD1|TRBJ1-1
CASSDDDRGLGMNTEAFF
TGTGCCAGCAGCGATGATGACAGGGGGCTCGGAATGAACACTGAAGCTTTCTTT
>-|TRBV21-1|-|TRBJ1-1
CASSKALGRSDREAFF
TGTGCCAGCAGCAAAGCGCTCGGCAGGTCCGACCGTGAAGCTTTCTTT
>-|TRBV30|-|TRBJ1-3
CASHSRQSSGNTIYF
TGTGCCTCCCATTCCCGACAGAGCTCTGGAAACACCATATATTTT
>-|TRBV6-1|-|TRBJ1-5
CASIGPYSNQPQHF
TGTGCCAGCATTGGGCCCTATAGCAATCAGCCCCAGCATTTT
>-|TRBV7-6|-|TRBJ2-2
CASSLVQNTGELFF
TGTGCCAGCAGCTTAGTCCAGAACACCGGGGAGCTGTTTTTT
>-|TRBV15|-|TRBJ2-7
CATRDPGKSYEQYF
TGTGCCACCAGAGACCCAGGGAAATCCTACGAGCAGTACTTC
>-|TRBV12-5|-|TRBJ1-2
CASGLTANYGYTF
TGTGCTAGTGGTTTGACAGCTAACTATGGCTACACCTTC
>-|TRBV5-1|TRBD2|TRBJ2-5
CASSYSGGAAETQYF
TGCGCCAGCAGCTACAGCGGGGGGGCCGCAGAGACCCAGTACTTC
>-|TRBV29-1|-|TRBJ2-3
CSVPSETSTDTQYF
TGCAGCGTTCCCAGCGAGACTAGCACAGATACGCAGTATTTT
>-|TRBV6-1|TRBD2|TRBJ2-2
CASSESSGGAWELFF
TGTGCCAGCAGTGAATCCAGCGGGGGGGCGTGGGAGCTGTTTTTT
>-|TRBV6-6|-|TRBJ2-7
CASSQGFGYEQYF
TGTGCCAGCAGTCAGGGTTTTGGCTACGAGCAGTACTTC
>-|TRBV11-1|-|TRBJ2-5
CASSPRVAETQYF
TGTGCCAGCAGCCCTCGGGTAGCAGAGACCCAGTACTTC
>-|TRBV27|-|TRBJ1-5
CASSLRVGDQPQHF
TGTGCCAGCAGTTTACGGGTAGGAGATCAGCCCCAGCATTTT
>-|TRBV4-1|TRBD1|TRBJ2-3
CASSQETGTPDTQYF
TGCGCCAGCAGCCAAGAGACAGGGACCCCAGATACGCAGTATTTT
>-|TRBV6-1|-|TRBJ2-7
CASINSAYEQYF
TGTGCCAGCATAAATTCGGCCTACGAGCAGTACTTC
>-|TRBV19|-|TRBJ1-2
CASSTPGGEYLGYTF
TGTGCCAGTAGTACCCCGGGGGGAGAGTACTTGGGCTACACCTTC
>-|TRBV5-1|TRBD1|TRBJ2-5
CASSPSGTGWETQYF
TGCGCCAGCAGCCCCTCCGGGACAGGGTGGGAGACCCAGTACTTC
>-|TRBV4-1|-|TRBJ1-5
CASSQALYSNQPQHF
TGCGCCAGCAGCCAAGCACTGTATAGCAATCAGCCCCAGCATTTT